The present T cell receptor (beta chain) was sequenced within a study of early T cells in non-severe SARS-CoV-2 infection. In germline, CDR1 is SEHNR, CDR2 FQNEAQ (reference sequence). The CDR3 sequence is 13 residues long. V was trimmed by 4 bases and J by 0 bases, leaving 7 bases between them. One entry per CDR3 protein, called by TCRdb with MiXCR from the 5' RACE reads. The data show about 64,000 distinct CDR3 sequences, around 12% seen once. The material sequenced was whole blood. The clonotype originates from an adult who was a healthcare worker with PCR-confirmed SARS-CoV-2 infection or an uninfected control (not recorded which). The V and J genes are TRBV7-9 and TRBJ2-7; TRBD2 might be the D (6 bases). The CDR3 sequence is CASSWGDSYEQYF. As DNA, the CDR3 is TGTGCCAGCAGCTGGGGGGACTCCTACGAGCAGTACTTC.